This TCR beta chain was documented in a study of blood T cell repertoires in COVID-19. Study in general: Acute and convalescent COVID-19 specimens originated in the United States, Italy and Spain. PBMCs, B-cell-depleted T cells, or T cells provided the cDNA or gDNA that made up the material.

The Seattle patients, enrolled during active infection, were followed longitudinally. The V end was cut by 5 bases, the J end by 10 bases, with 17 bases between. This CDR3 has 13 amino acids. The V gene's germline CDR1 is MDHEN and CDR2 SYDVKM. Assay used: immunoSEQ multiplex PCR; TCRdb lists only in-frame clones, some missing. Here the sample spans under 200,000 clones, 70% to 90% being singletons. V and J are TRBV28 and TRBJ1-1; D is unclear. Material for sequencing was peripheral blood. This TCR came from a woman older than 75 with COVID-19, enrolled during active disease. CDR3 sequence (DNA): TGTGCCAGCAGTCATGGAGAGGCGGCGGGAGCTTTCTTT. Encoded protein: CASSHGEAAGAFF.